A selection of T cell receptor beta chains follows, all from one sample in a study of shared clonotypes between healthy human individuals. Sequencing was performed with immunoSEQ multiplex PCR; in TCRdb, only in-frame clones are kept and a portion is missing. The sample gives about 1.1 million clones, 60% to 80% of which show up once; roughly 0.82% is in the top ten. The sequenced material came from memory CD4+ T cells from PBMCs. The receptors were sampled from a man younger than 35 in good health. Some clones in this sample may be carry-over from other donors' samples. Each CDR3 is given with its conserved first and last residue. A D gene is named only where the DNA matches it firmly. Not all rows give a size; the values are once, few, many and, for expanded clones, a class.

>.|TRBV7-8|TRBJ1-5|.
TGTGCCAGCAGCTTAAGGGACGGTTGGAGCAATCAGCCCCAGCATTTT
CASSLRDGWSNQPQHF
>.|TRBV28|TRBJ2-3|TRBD2
TGTGCCAGCAGGAAGGGACTAGGGGGAAAAAGCACAGATACGCAGTATTTT
CASRKGLGGKSTDTQYF
>.|TRBV7-2|TRBJ2-7|.
TGTGCCAGCAGCTTAGGTGTCCTACTCTACTACGAGCAGTACTTC
CASSLGVLLYYEQYF
>.|TRBV11-2|TRBJ2-2|.
TGTGCCAGCAGCCAAGCGGTAGCCGGGGAGCTGTTTTTT
CASSQAVAGELFF
>.|TRBV28|TRBJ1-1|TRBD1
TGTGCCAGCAGTTCCCCCGGACAGGCCCAAGGTGGAGCTTTCTTT
CASSSPGQAQGGAFF
>once|TRBV6-5|TRBJ2-1|TRBD1
TGTGCCAGCAGTTCGCCAGGACAGGGTAAGAATGAGCAGTTCTTC
CASSSPGQGKNEQFF
>.|TRBV2|TRBJ1-2|.
TGTGCCAGCATAGGACTGAATAACTATGGCTACACCTTC
CASIGLNNYGYTF
>.|TRBV29-1|TRBJ2-3|.
TGCAGCGCCGACGGGGTGGGAGATAATACGCAGTATTTT
CSADGVGDNTQYF
>once|TRBV7-9|TRBJ2-5|TRBD2
TGTGCCAGCAGCTTAAGTGGCGGGGGGACAGAGACCCAGTACTTC
CASSLSGGGTETQYF
>once|TRBV27|TRBJ1-1|.
TGTGCCAGCAGTCCGACTCAACGTGATATGAACACTGAAGCTTTCTTT
CASSPTQRDMNTEAFF
>.|TRBV29-1|TRBJ2-7|.
TGCAGCGTTGCCATCTCCTACGAGCAGTACTTC
CSVAISYEQYF
>.|TRBV11-2|TRBJ2-1|.
TGTGCCAGCAGCTTAGTCCCATTAGGTGAGCAGTTCTTC
CASSLVPLGEQFF
>few|TRBV28|TRBJ1-5|TRBD1
TGTGCCAGCGGTCAGGGGGACCAGCCCCAGCATTTT
CASGQGDQPQHF
>.|TRBV11-1|TRBJ2-5|TRBD2
TGTGCCAGCAGCATCGGACTAGCGGGAGGCCCCGAGACCCAGTACTTC
CASSIGLAGGPETQYF
>.|TRBV7-3|TRBJ2-1|TRBD2
TGTGCCAGCAGCCTACACGGAGCGGGAGAGTCTGAGCAGTTCTTC
CASSLHGAGESEQFF
>few|TRBV10-2|TRBJ2-1|.
TGCGCCAGCAGGGGTCCCCGGCATGAGCAGTTCTTC
CASRGPRHEQFF
>.|TRBV11-1|TRBJ2-1|TRBD2
TGTGCCAGCAGAGGAAGCGGGAGCATTTCTGAGCAGTTCTTC
CASRGSGSISEQFF
>.|TRBV18|TRBJ1-1|TRBD1
TGTGCCAGCTCACCACCGAACAGGGGGGACACTGAAGCTTTCTTT
CASSPPNRGDTEAFF
>.|TRBV19|TRBJ2-3|TRBD2
TGTGCCAGTAGTCCGCAAACCGGACTAGCGGGAGCCATCACAGATACGCAGTATTTT
CASSPQTGLAGAITDTQYF
>.|TRBV7-3|TRBJ2-1|.
TGTGCCAGCAGCCAAATTAGATCTAATGAGCAGTTCTTC
CASSQIRSNEQFF
>few|TRBV7-3|TRBJ2-7|.
TGTGCCAGCAGCTTAAATACTTGGGGCTACGAGCAGTACTTC
CASSLNTWGYEQYF
>.|TRBV7-9|TRBJ1-2|.
TGTGCCAGCAGCTTATCTGGGGGGAAAATTAACTATGGCTACACCTTC
CASSLSGGKINYGYTF
>.|TRBV30|TRBJ2-6|.
TGTGCCTGGAGTGGGGAAAGAGGCCTGACTTTC
CAWSGERGLTF
>.|TRBV19|TRBJ2-7|TRBD1
TGTGCCAGTAGTGCGCCTAGGACAGGCCAATCCTACGAGCAGTACTTC
CASSAPRTGQSYEQYF
>.|TRBV6-6|TRBJ2-7|TRBD2
TGTGCCAGCAGTCCGGGGGGGGCGGTTCCCTACGAGCAGTACTTC
CASSPGGAVPYEQYF
>.|TRBV7-3|TRBJ2-1|.
TGTGCCAGCAGGGTCACTGGACGCCACAATGAGCAGTTCTTC
CASRVTGRHNEQFF
>.|TRBV9|TRBJ2-4|TRBD2
TGTGCCAGCAGCGCGGGACTAGCGGGAGGGGGATTGGACATTCAGTACTTC
CASSAGLAGGGLDIQYF
>.|TRBV2|TRBJ2-1|TRBD2
TGTGCCAGCACTGAAATGGGGACTAGTTACAATGAGCAGTTCTTC
CASTEMGTSYNEQFF
>.|TRBV2|TRBJ1-1|TRBD1
TGTGCATGGGACAGGGGGAGGGACACTGAAGCTTTCTTT
CAWDRGRDTEAFF
>.|TRBV7-3|TRBJ2-2|TRBD2
TGTGCCAGCAGCGCGACTAGCGGGGCTAACACCGGGGAGCTGTTTTTT
CASSATSGANTGELFF
>.|TRBV4-2|TRBJ2-3|TRBD2
TGTGCCAGCAGCCAAGAAGGACTAGCGGGAGGATCAGATACGCAGTATTTT
CASSQEGLAGGSDTQYF
>.|TRBV10-1|TRBJ2-5|.
TGCGCCAGCAGTGAGTCGGCTCGCGGGGAGACCCAGTACTTC
CASSESARGETQYF
>once|TRBV10-3|TRBJ1-5|TRBD1
TGTGCCATCAGCCCGACAGGGCCAGGTCAACCGGAGGTGAATCAGCCCCAGCATTTT
CAISPTGPGQPEVNQPQHF
>.|TRBV28|TRBJ1-2|.
TGTGCCACCAGTAGGGAGGGAACCTATGGCTACACCTTC
CATSREGTYGYTF
>.|TRBV28|TRBJ2-7|.
TGTGCCAGCAGTCCGGCCGGGACCTCAATCCGCGAGCAGTACTTC
CASSPAGTSIREQYF
>once|TRBV5-1|TRBJ2-1|.
TGCGCCAGCAGCTTGGAGCTGGGAAGGCAGTTCTTC
CASSLELGRQFF
>.|TRBV28|TRBJ2-4|TRBD2
TGTGCCAGCAGACCGGGACTAGCGGGAGCGGAGAACATTCAGTACTTC
CASRPGLAGAENIQYF